This note documents a single TCR beta chain sequence. What it binds is not known. Amplification used 60 Vbeta primers and 13 Jbeta primers. Profiling relied on immunoSEQ multiplex PCR, and the TCRdb table lists in-frame clones only, not all of them. The sample holds about 210,000 clones, more than 75% seen once. These data originate in a study of cytomegalovirus exposure and HLA in healthy donors. Study-wide results and caveats: TCR beta sequences reportedly predicted most subjects' HLA-A and HLA-B alleles accurately. It emerged from a later analysis that several of the most significant clusters appeared to be linked to common viral pathogens.

The study sampled nominally healthy donors, though unrecorded immune exposures were likely. The source of this sequence is a woman between 25 and 40 years old in good health and CMV-seropositive. Sequencing was done on a sample of PBMCs.

The CDR3 region has the DNA TGTGCCAGCAGCTTAACAGGGCACCTTTATGGCTACACCTTC. Encoded protein: CASSLTGHLYGYTF. The chain carries TRBV7-9 and TRBJ1-2; the D gene is possibly TRBD1 (6 bases). This CDR3 has 14 amino acids. CDR1 and CDR2 (germline): SEHNR, FQNEAQ (reference sequence). V was clipped by 2 bases and J by 5 bases, with 12 bases between them. Using reference TRBV7-9 and TRBJ1-2 for the parts outside the CDR3, the full variable domain is DTGVSQNPRHKITKRGQNVTFRCDPISEHNRLYWYRQTLGQGPEFLTYFQNEAQLEKSRLLSDRFSAERPKGSFSTLEIQRTEQGDSAMYLCASSLTGHLYGYTFGSGTRLTVV.